The present T cell receptor beta chain was sequenced within a study of T cell repertoires in ileal Crohn's disease. About the research overall: Patients had a median roughly 8-year disease duration, and roughly 38% were active smokers. Biopsies of the neoterminal ileum at postoperative colonoscopy form M6 samples. Surgery for a complication: stricturing in 61%, penetrating in approximately 40%. Study-wide points: Active smokers at surgery had more clonal expansions than non-smokers.

Profiling relied on immunoSEQ multiplex PCR, and the TCRdb table lists in-frame clones only, not all of them. This repertoire shows about 12,000 clones, 82% found once; its top ten account for approximately 10%. The V and J ends lost 6 bases and 5 bases, in that order; junction bases with no gene match: 8. CDR3 length equals 15 residues. The germline CDR1 and CDR2 sequences are LNHDA and SQIVND (reference sequence). Noted time point: neoterminal ileum biopsy at postoperative endoscopy, about 6 months after surgery. This clone was seen a handful of times. Its specificity is unknown. This TCR was recovered from an adult with Crohn's disease. The J gene is TRBJ1-3, the V gene TRBV19; 9 bases match TRBD1. Sequenced sample: ileal tissue. The CDR3 here is CASSQGTGRRNTIYF. The CDR3 bases are TGTGCCAGTAGCCAGGGGACAGGGCGACGAAACACCATATATTTT.